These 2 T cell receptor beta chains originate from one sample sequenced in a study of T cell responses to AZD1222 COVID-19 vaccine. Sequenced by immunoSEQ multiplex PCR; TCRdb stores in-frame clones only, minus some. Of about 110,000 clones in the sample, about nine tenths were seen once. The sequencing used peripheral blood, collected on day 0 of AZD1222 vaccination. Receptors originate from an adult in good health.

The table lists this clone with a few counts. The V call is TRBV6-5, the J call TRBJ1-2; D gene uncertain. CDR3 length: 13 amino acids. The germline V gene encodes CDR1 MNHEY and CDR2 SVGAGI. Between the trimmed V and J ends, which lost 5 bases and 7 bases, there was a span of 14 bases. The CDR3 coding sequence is TGTGCCAGCAGTATCCCTGAAACGGGTGGCTACACCTTC. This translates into CASSIPETGGYTF.

This CDR3 is CASSTPWEGTNEKLFF. Written as DNA, the CDR3 is TGTGCCAGTAGTACCCCCTGGGAGGGGACTAATGAAAAACTGTTTTTT. The chain combines TRBV19 with TRBJ1-4, with D possibly being TRBD1 (5 bases). The germline CDR1 and CDR2 sequences are LNHDA and SQIVND (reference sequence). The CDR3 spans 16 residues. V lost 4 bases, J lost 2 bases, and 14 bases lay in between.